The 18 T cell receptor beta chains listed next were all sequenced from one sample in a study of immune evolution from preneoplasia to lung adenocarcinoma. Clones were read by immunoSEQ multiplex PCR, and TCRdb kept only the in-frame ones, dropping some. Of about 1,100 clones in the sample, 86% were seen once. Source material: FFPE tissue from an adenomatous hyperplasia lung lesion. Subset denoted: atypical adenomatous hyperplasia (AAH), lung preneoplasia. The receptor set was obtained from a person aged 55 to 79 with lung adenocarcinoma.

The V gene is TRBV10-3, the J gene TRBJ2-3; 7 nucleotides align to TRBD1. CDR3 length: 14 amino acids. Trimming took 6 bases from V and 2 from J; bases not matched to a gene: 5. Germline V gene sequence: CDR1 ENHRY, CDR2 SYGVKD. The CDR3 here is CAISKGQLTDTQYF. In nucleotides, the CDR3 is TGTGCCATCAGCAAGGGACAGCTCACAGATACGCAGTATTTT.

This clone was seen only a few times. The gene calls are TRBV29-1 and TRBJ2-5; 8 nucleotides agree with TRBD2. V lost 7 bases to trimming and J lost 5 bases; unmatched junction nucleotides: 12. Germline CDR1 reads SQVTM; CDR2 reads ANQGSEA. The CDR3 runs to 14 residues. The CDR3 is CSALGGALRETQYF. The CDR3 coding sequence is TGCAGCGCCCTCGGGGGGGCCCTACGGGAGACCCAGTACTTC.

This clone turned up a few times. The genes are TRBV14 and TRBJ2-7, with 9 bases that match TRBD1. Looked up from germline, CDR1 is SGHDN and CDR2 is FVKESK. This CDR3 contains 14 residues. J was trimmed by 3 bases and V by 5 bases; bases with no gene match: 5. DNA for the CDR3: TGTGCCAGCAGCGCCGGACAGGGGTACTACGAGCAGTACTTC. Amino acids: CASSAGQGYYEQYF.

The chain joins TRBV7-8 to TRBJ2-1; D possibly uses TRBD1 or TRBD2 (5 bases each). The V end was cut by 2 bases, the J end by 0 bases, with 17 bases between. The V gene's germline CDR1 is SGHVS and CDR2 FQNEAQ. This CDR3 comprises 18 residues. The CDR3 spells CASSLTGPVLSSYNEQFF. The DNA of the CDR3 is TGTGCCAGCAGCTTAACGGGACCGGTACTTAGCTCCTACAATGAGCAGTTCTTC. The full variable domain, rest sourced from reference TRBV7-8 and TRBJ2-1, is GAGVSQSPRYKVAKRGQDVALRCDPISGHVSLFWYQQALGQGPEFLTYFQNEAQLDKSGLPSDRFFAERPEGSVSTLKIQRTQQEDSAVYLCASSLTGPVLSSYNEQFFGPGTRLTVL.

This chain links TRBV4-3 with TRBJ2-5; 8 positions match TRBD2. Germline CDR1 is LGHNA and CDR2 is YSLEER. CDR3 size: 17 residues. The V segment lost 1 base and the J segment 5 bases; nucleotides outside the gene matches: 12. The DNA for the CDR3 is TGCGCCAGCAGCCAAGCTGGACGGGGGGGCGTTATCGAGACCCAGTACTTC. Residues: CASSQAGRGGVIETQYF.

The genes are TRBV27 and TRBJ2-3, with unresolved D. V gave up 10 bases and J gave up 5 bases, with 10 bases separating them. The germline V gene has CDR1 MNHEY and CDR2 SMNVEV (reference sequence). The CDR3 has 11 amino acids. CDR3: CAILWGDTQYF. CDR3 coding DNA: TGTGCCATCCTATGGGGAGATACGCAGTATTTT.

This chain uses TRBV5-6 with TRBJ2-5; no clear D. The CDR3 has 15 amino acids. V lost 1 base to trimming and J lost 2 bases, with 12 bases between them. The germline V gene has CDR1 SGHDT and CDR2 YYEEEE. CDR3 nucleotide sequence: TGTGCCAGCAGCTTGTGGAACAGACGACAAGAGACCCAGTACTTC. As protein: CASSLWNRRQETQYF.

This clone came up a few times. The genes are TRBV7-8 and TRBJ1-2; D is undetermined. CDR1 and CDR2 (germline): SGHVS, FQNEAQ. The CDR3 is 15 residues long. V lost 1 base to trimming and J lost 2 bases, with 11 bases between them. CDR3 in DNA: TGTGCCAGCAGCTTAGAGGTCGGCTACAACTATGGCTACACCTTC. Amino acids: CASSLEVGYNYGYTF.

The chain has TRBV6-1 and TRBJ2-7; D not resolved. This CDR3 is 11 amino acids long. Trimming cost V 4 bases and J 3 bases, with 4 bases left between them. Germline V gives CDR1 MNHNS, CDR2 SASEGT. The CDR3 nucleotides read TGTGCCAGCAGTGCCCGCTACGAGCAGTACTTC. Translation gives CASSARYEQYF.

This clone has more than one count but fewer than ten. This chain connects TRBV9 to TRBJ2-2, with 7 bases aligning to TRBD1. Looked up from germline, CDR1 is SGDLS and CDR2 is YYNGEE. The V segment lost 4 bases and the J segment 3 bases; nucleotides outside the gene matches: 6. This CDR3 comprises 15 residues. CDR3 coding DNA: TGTGCCAGCAGCACCAGGGACAGTTACACCGGGGAGCTGTTTTTT. It yields the protein CASSTRDSYTGELFF.

This chain connects TRBV27 to TRBJ2-1; 11 bases map to TRBD1. V shed 6 bases and J 7 bases; nucleotides not matched to a gene: 5. The germline gives CDR1 MNHEY, CDR2 SMNVEV (reference sequence). CDR3 length: 14 amino acids. DNA for the CDR3: TGTGCCAGCAGCGGACAGGGGGCTCGGAATGAGCAGTTCTTC. Protein sequence: CASSGQGARNEQFF.

This clone was counted between two and nine times. The gene calls are TRBV18 and TRBJ1-5, with D perhaps TRBD1 (6 bases). CDR3 size: 17 residues. In germline, CDR1 is KGHSH, CDR2 LQKENI. Deletions cut 4 bases from V and 0 bases from J, with 16 bases between. The CDR3 reads CASSLTAGTSSNQPQHF. Here the CDR3 DNA reads TGTGCCAGCTCACTCACGGCGGGGACATCTAGCAATCAGCCCCAGCATTTT.

The chain links TRBV4-3 to TRBJ1-4, with unresolved D. This CDR3 comprises 15 residues. Germline loops: CDR1 LGHNA, CDR2 YSLEER. The V and J ends lost 4 bases and 8 bases respectively, with 17 bases between them. CDR3 nucleotide sequence: TGCGCCAGCAGCCGTACTAGAGCCCTTTCAGAAAAACTGTTTTTT. Translated: CASSRTRALSEKLFF.

The chain uses TRBV10-3 and TRBJ2-5; D gene uncertain. This CDR3 comprises 13 residues. Germline-derived CDR1 and CDR2 are ENHRY and SYGVKD. Trimming removed 3 bases at V and 0 bases at J, with 5 bases between. CDR3 amino acids: CAISDGYQETQYF. DNA for the CDR3: TGTGCCATCAGTGATGGGTACCAAGAGACCCAGTACTTC.

This chain joins TRBV7-8 and TRBJ1-1; D uncertain. The CDR3 length is 15 residues. Germline V gene data show CDR1 as SGHVS and CDR2 as FQNEAQ. Trimming took off 1 base at V and 6 bases at J, with 15 bases between the two ends. CDR3 nucleotides: TGTGCCAGCAGCTTAGTCGTGAGGGCGCGGGCTGAAGCTTTCTTT. Amino acids: CASSLVVRARAEAFF.

The rearrangement uses TRBV21-1 and TRBJ2-1; the D call of TRBD2 is as the table states it, not checked on the DNA. TRBV21-1 is given as a pseudogene. The CDR3 is made up of 17 amino acids. The CDR3 spells CASRWVLATPSDNEQFF. The CDR3 DNA is TGTGCCAGCAGGTGGGTGCTAGCTACACCATCCGACAATGAGCAGTTCTTC.

The J gene is TRBJ1-3, the V gene TRBV7-9; TRBD1 might be the D (5 bases). Per germline, CDR1 SEHNR and CDR2 FQNEAQ (reference sequence). The CDR3 totals 17 residues. The V gene lost 3 bases and the J gene lost 0 bases, with 15 bases spanning the gap. The CDR3 nucleotides are TGTGCCAGCAGCTTCTTGGGGCCTTTAAGCTCTGGAAACACCATATATTTT. Amino acid sequence: CASSFLGPLSSGNTIYF.

The V call is TRBV28, the J call TRBJ2-7; 11 bases fit TRBD2. J lost 6 bases, V lost 3 bases, and 4 bases had no gene match. This CDR3 spans 14 amino acids. Germline values: CDR1 MDHEN, CDR2 SYDVKM. The DNA for the CDR3 is TGTGCCAGCAGTTTGGGTCTAGCGGGAGGCGAGCAGTACTTC. Amino acids: CASSLGLAGGEQYF.